This entry concerns a single T cell receptor (beta chain). A few counts support this clone. Its antigen target is currently unknown. Per-base qualities were not stored, and no clone one base away is much larger. Reading from cysteine to phenylalanine, the CDR3 counts 14 amino acids. Only the CDR3 DNA is retained, 42 bases long and in frame from the first base. The V end gives up 1 base and the J end 12 bases, leaving 13 bases in the junction not matched to a gene. For CDR1 and CDR2, the germline V gene (reference sequence) lists GTSNPN and SVGIG. This sample stems from a study of blood T cell repertoires in COVID-19 (dated by TCRdb to about 2020). Context from the whole study: Samples covering the acute and convalescent phases of COVID-19 were provided by collaborators in the United States, Italy and Spain. The material from the prospective study consisted of cDNA or gDNA derived from T cells, B-cell-depleted T cells, or PBMCs. The dataset comprised deeply sampled blood TCRbeta repertoires from subjects exposed to, actively infected with, or recovered from COVID-19. The repertoires were released in a freely available public database intended as a resource for research on the immune response to SARS-CoV-2. The samples were drawn from the first 160 participants of the ongoing ImmuneRACE study and from about 1,200 subjects provided by 6 global collaborators. Nearly every sample came with metadata listing a de-identified subject ID, COVID-19 status, age in years and sex. Where available, HLA class I and class II types were taken from metadata supplied by the sample provider and were not determined by assay-based typing.

A second Seattle source provided samples from volunteer blood donors who had recovered from COVID-19. Whole blood was collected in K2EDTA tubes by collaborating institutions according to the institutions' own protocols. For TCRbeta analysis, collaborator samples were shipped as frozen whole blood, as isolated PBMCs, or as DNA extracted from either sample type. TCRbeta CDR3 regions were amplified from genomic DNA using the immunoSEQ Assay, a bias-controlled multiplex PCR. Regarding the original processing steps: The number of nucleated cells in each sample was estimated by amplification of reference gene primers within the assay. Sequence reads were collapsed and filtered to measure the absolute abundance of every unique TCRbeta CDR3 rearrangement. For each sample, productive Simpson clonality was calculated by taking the square root of Simpson's diversity index across productive rearrangements. Imported from immuneACCESS, the table was reduced by TCRdb to in-frame sequences with V and J called. These copies leave out some clones; in studies compared against another copy, an unresolved V gene accounts for under half, and the cause of the remainder is not known. V, J and clone size reflect that table, while D and trimming were determined from the DNA. The sample table lists approximately 160,000 clones, around 86% of them with a count of one. Of the sample, 10% to 15% falls within the top ten clones.

Study-level results and caveats: Clinical and demographic metadata were provided uncurated, with the amount varying by source and participant.

Material: peripheral blood. This receptor was taken from a man in his 70s who had recovered from COVID-19. Recombination linked TRBV30 to TRBJ2-7; 9 bases in between match TRBD2. The CDR3 sequence is CAWSEQTSGDFLYF. The DNA sequence follows: TGTGCCTGGAGTGAACAGACTAGCGGTGATTTTCTGTACTTC.